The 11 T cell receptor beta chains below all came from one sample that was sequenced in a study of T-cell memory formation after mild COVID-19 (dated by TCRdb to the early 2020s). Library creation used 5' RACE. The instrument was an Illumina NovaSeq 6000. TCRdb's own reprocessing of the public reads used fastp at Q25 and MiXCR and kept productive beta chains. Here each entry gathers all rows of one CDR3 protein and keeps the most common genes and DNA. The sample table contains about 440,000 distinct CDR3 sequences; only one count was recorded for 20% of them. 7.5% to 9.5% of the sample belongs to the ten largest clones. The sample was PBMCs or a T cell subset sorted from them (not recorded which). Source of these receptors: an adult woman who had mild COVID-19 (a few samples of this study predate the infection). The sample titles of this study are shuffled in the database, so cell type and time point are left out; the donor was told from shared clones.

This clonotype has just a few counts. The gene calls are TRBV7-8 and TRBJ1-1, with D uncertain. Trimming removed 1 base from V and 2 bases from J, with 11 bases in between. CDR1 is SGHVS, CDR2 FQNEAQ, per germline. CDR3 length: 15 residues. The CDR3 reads CASSLEGILNTEAFF. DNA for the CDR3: TGTGCCAGCAGCTTAGAAGGGATCCTCAACACTGAAGCTTTCTTT.

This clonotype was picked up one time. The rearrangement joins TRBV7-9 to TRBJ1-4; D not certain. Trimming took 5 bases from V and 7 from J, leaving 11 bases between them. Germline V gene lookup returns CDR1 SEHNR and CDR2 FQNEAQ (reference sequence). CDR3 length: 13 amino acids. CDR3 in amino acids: CASSVGGLEKLFF. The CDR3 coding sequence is TGTGCCAGCAGCGTTGGAGGCCTTGAAAAACTGTTTTTT.

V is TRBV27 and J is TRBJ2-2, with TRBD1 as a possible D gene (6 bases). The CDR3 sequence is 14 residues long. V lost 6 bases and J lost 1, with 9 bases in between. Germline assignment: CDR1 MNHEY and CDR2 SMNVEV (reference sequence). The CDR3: CASRRGGNTGELFF. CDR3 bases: TGTGCCAGCAGGCGAGGGGGGAACACCGGGGAGCTGTTTTTT.

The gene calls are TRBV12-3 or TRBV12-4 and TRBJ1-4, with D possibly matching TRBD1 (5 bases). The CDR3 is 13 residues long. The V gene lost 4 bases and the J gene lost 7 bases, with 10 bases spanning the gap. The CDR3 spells CASSWGEGEKLFF. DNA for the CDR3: TGTGCCAGCAGTTGGGGGGAGGGTGAAAAACTGTTTTTT.

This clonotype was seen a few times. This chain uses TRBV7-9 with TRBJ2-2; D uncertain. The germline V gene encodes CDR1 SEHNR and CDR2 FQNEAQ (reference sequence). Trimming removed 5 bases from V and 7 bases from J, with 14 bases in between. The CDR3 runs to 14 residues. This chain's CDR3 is CASSPVGFIGELFF. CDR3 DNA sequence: TGTGCCAGCAGCCCGGTGGGGTTTATCGGGGAGCTGTTTTTT.

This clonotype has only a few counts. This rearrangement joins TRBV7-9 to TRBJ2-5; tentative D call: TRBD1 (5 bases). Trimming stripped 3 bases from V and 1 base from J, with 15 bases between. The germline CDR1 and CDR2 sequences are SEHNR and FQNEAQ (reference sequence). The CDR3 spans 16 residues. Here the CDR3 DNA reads TGTGCCAGCAGCTTGGGGTCCGGCCAGGGCCAAGAGACCCAGTACTTC. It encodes CASSLGSGQGQETQYF.

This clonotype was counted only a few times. The CDR3 loop is CASSLVPGGGNYGYTF. The CDR3 DNA sequence: TGTGCCAGCAGCTTAGTACCCGGTGGAGGGAACTATGGCTACACCTTC. The rearrangement joins TRBV7-9 to TRBJ1-2; D gene unclear. Trimming stripped 1 base from V and 2 bases from J, with 14 bases between. Germline V gene sequence: CDR1 SEHNR, CDR2 FQNEAQ (reference sequence). The CDR3 spans 16 residues.

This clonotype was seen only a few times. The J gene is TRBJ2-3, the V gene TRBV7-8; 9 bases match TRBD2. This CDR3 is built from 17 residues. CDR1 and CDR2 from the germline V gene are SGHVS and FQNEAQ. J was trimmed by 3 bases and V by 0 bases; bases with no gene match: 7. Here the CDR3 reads CASSLALAGDWTDTQYF. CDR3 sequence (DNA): TGTGCCAGCAGCTTAGCGTTAGCGGGGGATTGGACAGATACGCAGTATTTT.

CDR3 region: CASSPHAGGGQPQHF. The CDR3 DNA reads TGTGCCAGCAGCCCCCACGCAGGGGGCGGTCAGCCCCAGCATTTT. V and J are TRBV7-2 and TRBJ1-5, with 8 bases matching TRBD1. From germline, CDR1 is SGHTA and CDR2 FQGNSA. The ends lost 5 bases at V and 6 bases at J; junction bases unmatched: 9. This CDR3 has 15 amino acids.

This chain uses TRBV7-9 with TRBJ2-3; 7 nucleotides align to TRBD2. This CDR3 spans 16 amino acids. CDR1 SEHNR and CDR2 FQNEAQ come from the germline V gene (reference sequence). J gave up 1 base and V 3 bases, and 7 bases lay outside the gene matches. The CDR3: CASSFPTGGGTDTQYF. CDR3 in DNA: TGTGCCAGCAGCTTTCCTACGGGAGGAGGCACAGATACGCAGTATTTT. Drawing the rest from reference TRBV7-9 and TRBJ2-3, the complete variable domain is DTGVSQNPRHKITKRGQNVTFRCDPISEHNRLYWYRQTLGQGPEFLTYFQNEAQLEKSRLLSDRFSAERPKGSFSTLEIQRTEQGDSAMYLCASSFPTGGGTDTQYFGPGTRLTVL.

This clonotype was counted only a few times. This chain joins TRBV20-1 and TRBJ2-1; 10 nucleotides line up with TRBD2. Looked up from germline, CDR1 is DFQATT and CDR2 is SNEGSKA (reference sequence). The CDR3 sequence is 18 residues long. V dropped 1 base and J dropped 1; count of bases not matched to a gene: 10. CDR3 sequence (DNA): TGCAGTGCTAGAGCATTGGGGCTAGCGGGGGATTCCTACAATGAGCAGTTCTTC. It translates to CSARALGLAGDSYNEQFF.